This paragraph covers one T cell receptor beta chain sequence. TCRdb processed the 5' RACE reads anew with MiXCR; each CDR3 protein has one entry. The data contain some 240,000 distinct CDR3 sequences, approximately 9% of them singletons. This record comes from a study of CD8 T cells in ankylosing spondylitis. Sequencing was carried out using blood, either unsorted or a sorted T cell fraction (not recorded which). The TCR originated in a male donor with ankylosing spondylitis or in good health (not recorded which).

The CDR3 sequence: CASSQGLDYNEQFF. The CDR3 region has the DNA TGCGCCAGCAGCCAAGGACTGGATTACAATGAGCAGTTCTTC. J is TRBJ2-1 and V is TRBV4-3, with no clear D. V was clipped by 1 base and J by 4 bases, with 8 bases between them. Per the germline V gene, CDR1 is LGHNA and CDR2 is YSLEER. The CDR3 length is 14 residues.